A single sample is the source of the 9 T cell receptor beta chains below, sequenced in a study of shared T cell receptors in the human thymus. Profiled with immunoSEQ multiplex PCR; TCRdb holds only in-frame clones, not every one. There are hundreds of thousands of clones in the sample; roughly 90% occur only once, and approximately 0.01% lies in the top ten. These data were also filed under a second study, of human thymus T cells.

Sequencing was performed on thymocytes. The receptor source for this set is a boy younger than two with a congenital heart defect.

The chain employs TRBV29-1 and TRBJ2-2; the D gene is possibly TRBD2 (6 bases). The CDR3 runs to 18 residues. Between the trimmed V and J ends, which lost 0 bases and 2 bases, there was a span of 19 bases. Germline CDR1 is SQVTM and CDR2 is ANQGSEA. CDR3 DNA: TGCAGCGTTGAAGATCGGCGGGGTGGGAATGGAAACACCGGGGAGCTGTTTTTT. It specifies CSVEDRRGGNGNTGELFF.

In DNA, the CDR3 is TGTGCCAGCAGCTGGGCTCCGGGACACGGATACGAGCAGTACTTC. The encoded protein is CASSWAPGHGYEQYF. The V and J genes are TRBV5-4 and TRBJ2-7; D is perhaps TRBD1 (6 bases). From germline, CDR1 is SGHNT and CDR2 YYREEE (reference sequence). The CDR3 contains 15 residues. The V and J ends lost 3 bases and 4 bases respectively, with 17 bases between them.

The V gene is TRBV4-1, the J gene TRBJ2-5; 10 nucleotides agree with TRBD1. The CDR3 is 15 amino acids. J lost 5 bases, V lost 2 bases, and 5 bases had no gene match. Per germline, CDR1 MGHRA and CDR2 YSYEKL. The CDR3, as DNA: TGCGCCAGCAGCCAAAGGGGACAGGGGCTGGAGACCCAGTACTTC. This encodes CASSQRGQGLETQYF.

CDR3 DNA sequence: TGTGCCCTAACAGGGGGCGTAGGCACTGAAGCTTTCTTT. Amino acids: CALTGGVGTEAFF. The V gene is TRBV30, the J gene TRBJ1-1, with 9 positions matching TRBD1. The germline V gene encodes CDR1 GTSNPN and CDR2 SVGIG (reference sequence). The length of the CDR3 is 13 residues. The V and J ends lost 8 bases and 4 bases, in that order; junction bases with no gene match: 8.

The chain recombines TRBV11-2 with TRBJ1-1; D gene unclear. The CDR3 is 11 amino acids. Trimming cost V 1 base and J 13 bases, with 10 bases left between them. Germline lookup yields CDR1 SGHAT and CDR2 FQNNGV. The CDR3 spells CASSLGFENFF. CDR3 DNA sequence: TGTGCCAGCAGCTTAGGGTTTGAGAATTTCTTT.

V usage is TRBV7-4 and J usage is TRBJ1-5; D not resolved. Germline V gene data show CDR1 as SGHVT and CDR2 as SQSDAQ. The CDR3 runs 16 residues. The V and J ends lost 3 bases and 1 base respectively, with 13 bases between them. The CDR3 sequence is CASSFRPRRSNQPQHF. The CDR3 DNA reads TGTGCCAGCAGCTTCAGGCCACGTAGAAGCAATCAGCCCCAGCATTTT. Together with reference TRBV7-4 and TRBJ1-5, the CDR3 gives the full variable domain: GAGVSQSPRYKVAKRGRDVALRCDSISGHVTLYWYRQTLGQGSEVLTYSQSDAQRDKSGRPSGRFSAERPERSVSTLKIQRTEQGDSAVYLCASSFRPRRSNQPQHFGDGTRLSIL.

A few counts support this clone. The chain carries TRBV21-1 and TRBJ1-3; TRBD1 is the table's D call, not checked against the DNA. TRBV21-1 is a pseudogene. CDR3 length: 19 amino acids. The CDR3 reads CASSKARDSNSSSGNTIYF. The DNA for the CDR3 is TGTGCCAGCAGCAAAGCGAGAGACAGTAATTCGAGCTCTGGAAACACCATATATTTT.

The rearrangement links TRBV5-6 to TRBJ2-4; 12 bases are shared with TRBD2. This CDR3 is 19 amino acids long. J lost 3 bases, V lost 0 bases, and 10 bases had no gene match. CDR1 and CDR2 (germline): SGHDT, YYEEEE. The CDR3 region is CASSLVAPSGRGGKNIQYF. The CDR3 nucleotides read TGTGCCAGCAGCTTGGTAGCGCCTAGCGGGAGGGGTGGCAAAAACATTCAGTACTTC.

In this sample, this clone turned up once. CDR3 sequence: CSVEVPGNYGYTF. In DNA form, the CDR3 reads TGCAGCGTTGAAGTCCCAGGGAACTATGGCTACACCTTC. V gene TRBV29-1 combines with J gene TRBJ1-2; perhaps TRBD1 as D (5 bases). The CDR3 is 13 residues long. Germline V gene data show CDR1 as SQVTM and CDR2 as ANQGSEA. V dropped 1 base and J dropped 2 bases, with 8 bases sitting between them.